The present entry profiles one T cell receptor beta chain with its context. V shed 2 bases and J shed 3 bases, with 12 bases lying between them. The CDR3 consists of 15 residues. CDR1 is SEHNR, CDR2 FQNEAQ, per germline (reference sequence). This record comes from a study of blood T cell repertoires in COVID-19. In the study overall: COVID-19 samples collected from the United States, Italy and Spain covered acute and convalescent phases. In each case, the material was cDNA or gDNA derived from T cells, B-cell-depleted T cells, or PBMCs.

Original analysis: Nucleated cell number was recorded as an estimate derived from reference gene primer amplification. The protocol was immunoSEQ multiplex PCR, while the TCRdb copy is restricted to in-frame clones and leaves out a portion. That table is the source of V, J and clone size, and D and trimming were worked out from the DNA. The sample has 99,000 or so clones, roughly nine tenths seen once. The sequence came from a human donor in a cohort sampled during active COVID-19. Sequencing was done on a sample of peripheral blood. The chain links TRBV7-9 to TRBJ2-3; maybe TRBD1 (6 bases). CDR3 protein: CASSLSTGRTDTQYF. The CDR3 DNA is TGTGCCAGCAGCTTAAGTACAGGGCGGACAGATACGCAGTATTTT. The full variable domain, with the rest looked up from reference TRBV7-9 and TRBJ2-3, is DTGVSQNPRHKITKRGQNVTFRCDPISEHNRLYWYRQTLGQGPEFLTYFQNEAQLEKSRLLSDRFSAERPKGSFSTLEIQRTEQGDSAMYLCASSLSTGRTDTQYFGPGTRLTVL.